The clone carrying this T cell receptor (beta chain) was detected a few times. Antigen unknown. Treatment specified: approximately 11-day PBMC culture with coronavirus spike peptide pools or control peptides (ViraFEST assay). The collection of CD4+ T cells from the unexposed donor took place before the COVID-19 pandemic (2011-2018). Trimming removed 7 bases from V and 0 bases from J, with 12 bases in between. This CDR3 is 14 amino acids long. Germline-derived CDR1 and CDR2 are LNHDA and SQIVND (reference sequence). The assay that was used to sequence DNA from cultured CD4+ T cells was the Oncomine TCR Beta short-read assay. In TCRdb, the PCR reads were re-called with MiXCR into one record per CDR3 protein. The sample yields approximately 6,100 distinct CDR3 sequences, 34% seen once. The data are from a study of vaccination and CD4 T cells after COVID-19.

Source material: CD4+ T cells from blood, cultured in vitro. This receptor was taken from a human donor in good health. The chain links TRBV19 to TRBJ1-1, with unresolved D. The CDR3 DNA sequence: TGTGCCAGTAATCAGGACGGGGTGAACACTGAAGCTTTCTTT. Its protein is CASNQDGVNTEAFF.